The 20 T cell receptor beta chains presented below share a single source sample, sequenced in a study of cytomegalovirus exposure and HLA in healthy donors. This PCR relied on a set of 60 Vbeta primers and 13 Jbeta primers. Data came from immunoSEQ multiplex PCR; TCRdb stores just in-frame clones and leaves some out. This sample has 100,000 to 150,000 clones, with approximately 80% found just once. Sequenced material: PBMCs. These receptors were taken from a girl aged 2 to 9 in good health and CMV-seronegative.

The sample holds one count of this clone. V gene TRBV10-3 combines with J gene TRBJ2-3, with 7 bases fitting TRBD2. Germline V gene lookup returns CDR1 ENHRY and CDR2 SYGVKD. V shed 7 bases and J 1 base; nucleotides not matched to a gene: 11. This CDR3 is 16 amino acids long. The CDR3, as DNA: TGTGCCATCACTCCAGAGGCGGGAGCAGGCACAGATACGCAGTATTTT. This gives the protein CAITPEAGAGTDTQYF.

The V and J genes are TRBV27 and TRBJ1-4; 7 bases are shared with TRBD1. Unmatched junction bases numbered 14, after V lost 3 bases and J lost 4 bases. There are 18 residues in the CDR3. Germline V gene lookup returns CDR1 MNHEY and CDR2 SMNVEV (reference sequence). The DNA of the CDR3 is TGTGCCAGCAGTTTTCGGCAAAACCAGGGGGGCCATAATGAAAAACTGTTTTTT. This gives the protein CASSFRQNQGGHNEKLFF. The full variable domain, in which reference TRBV27 and TRBJ1-4 provide the parts outside the CDR3, is EAQVTQNPRYLITVTGKKLTVTCSQNMNHEYMSWYRQDPGLGLRQIYYSMNVEVTDKGDVPEGYKVSRKEKRNFPLILESPSPNQTSLYFCASSFRQNQGGHNEKLFFGSGTQLSVL.

The chain recombines TRBV27 with TRBJ1-2; 9 bases are shared with TRBD1. The CDR3 is 12 residues long. V was pared by 9 bases and J by 8 bases, with 7 bases of the junction left unmatched. Germline assignment: CDR1 MNHEY and CDR2 SMNVEV (reference sequence). CDR3 nucleotides: TGTGCCAGTTACTACAGGGGGCGCGGCTACACCTTC. Amino acids: CASYYRGRGYTF.

This clone has just a few counts. The chain couples TRBV2 to TRBJ1-1; the D is unclear. CDR1 is SNHLY and CDR2 is FYNNEI in the germline V gene. The length of the CDR3 is 12 residues. Trimming shortened V by 6 bases and J by 7 bases, and 12 bases separated the two germline ends. CDR3 sequence reads: CASSDDGSEAFF. CDR3 nucleotides: TGTGCCAGCAGCGACGACGGGAGTGAAGCTTTCTTT.

The table lists this clone with a count of one. This rearrangement joins TRBV7-9 to TRBJ2-2, with D maybe TRBD1 (6 bases). Germline assignment: CDR1 SEHNR and CDR2 FQNEAQ (reference sequence). The germline V and J ends were trimmed by 4 bases and 1 base, with 10 bases remaining between them. CDR3 size: 15 residues. For the CDR3, the DNA is TGTGCCAGCAGCTCACCGGGACAGAACACCGGGGAGCTGTTTTTT. This encodes CASSSPGQNTGELFF.

This clone was observed a handful of times. This chain connects TRBV10-2 to TRBJ1-5, with D perhaps TRBD1 (5 bases). There are 17 residues in the CDR3. Trimming cost V 0 bases and J 5 bases, with 17 bases left between them. Germline assignment: CDR1 WSHSY and CDR2 SAAADI. The CDR3 DNA sequence: TGCGCCAGCAGTGAGTCCTTCGGGCAGGGAGGGGATCAGCCCCAGCATTTT. Protein sequence: CASSESFGQGGDQPQHF.

The J gene is TRBJ2-2, the V gene TRBV5-1; TRBD2 matches at 9 bases. The junction had 6 bases not matched to a gene; V was cut back by 7 bases and J by 2 bases. CDR1 and CDR2 from the germline V gene are SGHRS and YFSETQ. The CDR3 totals 15 residues. The CDR3 DNA sequence: TGCGCCAGCGGCCCAGCGGGGGGAAACACCGGGGAGCTGTTTTTT. As protein: CASGPAGGNTGELFF.

This clone was found a few times. The chain uses TRBV18 and TRBJ1-1; possibly TRBD1 for D (6 bases). This CDR3 is 17 amino acids long. Trimming left V 3 bases short and J 1 base short, with 18 bases between. Germline loops: CDR1 KGHSH, CDR2 LQKENI. The CDR3 coding sequence is TGTGCCAGCTCACCGGGGGCAGGAACCTCCACGAACACTGAAGCTTTCTTT. Residues: CASSPGAGTSTNTEAFF.

A word on this clone: A junction boundary mismatches the germline segment, possibly from a read error. CDR3 protein: CSSSSQGTGELFF. In nucleotides, the CDR3 is TGTTCCAGCAGCTCCCAGGGCACCGGGGAGCTGTTTTTT. J is TRBJ2-2 and V is TRBV7-9, with a weak D call TRBD1 (5 bases). Looked up from germline, CDR1 is SEHNR and CDR2 is FQNEAQ (reference sequence). The CDR3 is 13 amino acids.

This clone came up once. The J gene is TRBJ1-3, the V gene TRBV18; possibly TRBD1 for D (5 bases). The CDR3 extends over 14 amino acids. V was shortened by 3 bases and J by 0 bases, with 6 bases between the two germline ends. Germline CDR1 KGHSH, CDR2 LQKENI. The CDR3 DNA sequence: TGTGCCAGCTCACCGGGACTCTCTGGAAACACCATATATTTT. Its translation: CASSPGLSGNTIYF.

The V gene is TRBV30, the J gene TRBJ1-2; D possibly corresponds to TRBD1 (5 bases). With 3 bases removed from V and 5 bases from J, the gap between germline ends came to 16 bases. Germline CDR1 is GTSNPN and CDR2 is SVGIG (reference sequence). This CDR3 contains 14 residues. The CDR3 DNA is TGTGCCTGGAGGACAGACTGGGATGGGTATGGCTACACCTTC. This encodes CAWRTDWDGYGYTF.

The rearrangement joins TRBV7-8 to TRBJ1-5; a weak D match, TRBD1 (5 bases). V lost 5 bases to trimming and J lost 4 bases, with 12 bases between them. CDR1 is SGHVS and CDR2 is FQNEAQ in the germline V gene. The CDR3 length is 14 residues. The CDR3 coding sequence is TGTGCCAGCAGCGAGGTCGGGGGGAATCAGCCCCAGCATTTT. Amino acid sequence: CASSEVGGNQPQHF.

CDR3 region: CASSQERVGLAGELFF. DNA for the CDR3: TGCGCCAGCAGCCAAGAGCGGGTTGGGTTGGCCGGGGAGCTGTTTTTT. J is TRBJ2-2 and V is TRBV4-3; the D gene is possibly TRBD2 (5 bases). V shed 0 bases and J shed 6 bases, with 14 bases lying between them. CDR1 and CDR2 from the germline V gene are LGHNA and YSLEER. The CDR3 covers 16 residues.

The chain employs TRBV7-3 and TRBJ2-2, with D possibly matching TRBD1 (5 bases). The V end lost 5 bases, the J end lost 2 bases, and 9 bases lay between the germline ends. Germline lookup yields CDR1 SGHTA and CDR2 FQGTGA. The CDR3 is made up of 14 amino acids. The CDR3 DNA reads TGTGCCAGCAGCCTCGGACAAAACACCGGGGAGCTGTTTTTT. Translation gives CASSLGQNTGELFF.

This sequence joins TRBV28 and TRBJ1-5; possibly TRBD1 for D (6 bases). V was pared by 3 bases and J by 9 bases, with 12 bases between. The CDR3 has 13 amino acids. In germline, CDR1 is MDHEN, CDR2 SYDVKM. Written as DNA, the CDR3 is TGTGCCAGCAGTTTCTCAGGGGTAGGGCCCCAGCATTTT. It encodes CASSFSGVGPQHF.

This clone occurred once. This rearrangement joins TRBV6-5 to TRBJ2-7; possible D gene TRBD2, 5 bases. In germline, CDR1 is MNHEY, CDR2 SVGAGI. Trimming removed 5 bases at V and 2 bases at J, with 10 bases between. The CDR3 spans 13 residues. The CDR3 coding sequence is TGTGCCAGCAGTAGGACTCGTGCCTACGAGCAGTACTTC. Amino acid sequence: CASSRTRAYEQYF.

J is TRBJ2-7 and V is TRBV6-1; 8 bases line up with TRBD1. Germline V lookup: CDR1 MNHNS, CDR2 SASEGT. The ends lost 1 base at V and 1 base at J; junction bases unmatched: 6. This CDR3 spans 16 amino acids. CDR3 DNA sequence: TGTGCCAGCAGTGAAGGGAACAGGGGGGTATCCTACGAGCAGTACTTC. This encodes CASSEGNRGVSYEQYF.

The CDR3 DNA reads as TGTGCCAGCCTAGTTGCGAGGGCGCGGGCGGGGTACGAGCAGTACTTC. Translating gives CASLVARARAGYEQYF. The chain employs TRBV28 and TRBJ2-7; D might be TRBD2 (6 bases). The germline V and J ends were trimmed by 8 bases and 4 bases, with 24 bases remaining between them. CDR1 is MDHEN, CDR2 SYDVKM, per germline. The CDR3 spans 16 residues.

The DNA for the CDR3 is TGTGCCAGCAGGCAGGACTTGAACACCGGGGAGCTGTTTTTT. It encodes CASRQDLNTGELFF. J is TRBJ2-2 and V is TRBV7-7, with D perhaps TRBD2 (5 bases). Germline V gene sequence: CDR1 SSHAT, CDR2 FNYEAQ (reference sequence). The CDR3 runs to 14 residues. V lost 6 bases and J lost 1, with 9 bases in between.

The chain combines TRBV2 with TRBJ1-6; D may be TRBD1 (6 bases). The CDR3 consists of 17 residues. Germline lookup yields CDR1 SNHLY and CDR2 FYNNEI. The V end lost 3 bases, the J end lost 0 bases, and 12 bases lay between the germline ends. CDR3 loop: CASSDYRASSYNSPLHF. CDR3 coding DNA: TGTGCCAGCAGTGATTACAGGGCGAGCTCCTATAATTCACCCCTCCACTTT.